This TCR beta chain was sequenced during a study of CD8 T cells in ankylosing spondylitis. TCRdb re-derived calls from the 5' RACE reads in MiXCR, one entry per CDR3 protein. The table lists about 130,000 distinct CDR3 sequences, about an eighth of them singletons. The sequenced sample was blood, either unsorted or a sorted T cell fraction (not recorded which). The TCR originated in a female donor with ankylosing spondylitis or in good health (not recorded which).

CDR3 in DNA: TGCGCCAGCAGCTTGGAGGGTGCATACACAGATACGCAGTATTTT. Translating it yields CASSLEGAYTDTQYF. The chain is built from TRBV5-1 and TRBJ2-3; D uncertain. The CDR3 totals 15 residues. V shed 0 bases and J shed 2 bases, with 10 bases lying between them. Germline CDR1 SGHRS, CDR2 YFSETQ. The whole variable domain, filled in from reference TRBV5-1 and TRBJ2-3, reads KAGVTQTPRYLIKTRGQQVTLSCSPISGHRSVSWYQQTPGQGLQFLFEYFSETQRNKGNFPGRFSGRQFSNSRSEMNVSTLELGDSALYLCASSLEGAYTDTQYFGPGTRLTVL.